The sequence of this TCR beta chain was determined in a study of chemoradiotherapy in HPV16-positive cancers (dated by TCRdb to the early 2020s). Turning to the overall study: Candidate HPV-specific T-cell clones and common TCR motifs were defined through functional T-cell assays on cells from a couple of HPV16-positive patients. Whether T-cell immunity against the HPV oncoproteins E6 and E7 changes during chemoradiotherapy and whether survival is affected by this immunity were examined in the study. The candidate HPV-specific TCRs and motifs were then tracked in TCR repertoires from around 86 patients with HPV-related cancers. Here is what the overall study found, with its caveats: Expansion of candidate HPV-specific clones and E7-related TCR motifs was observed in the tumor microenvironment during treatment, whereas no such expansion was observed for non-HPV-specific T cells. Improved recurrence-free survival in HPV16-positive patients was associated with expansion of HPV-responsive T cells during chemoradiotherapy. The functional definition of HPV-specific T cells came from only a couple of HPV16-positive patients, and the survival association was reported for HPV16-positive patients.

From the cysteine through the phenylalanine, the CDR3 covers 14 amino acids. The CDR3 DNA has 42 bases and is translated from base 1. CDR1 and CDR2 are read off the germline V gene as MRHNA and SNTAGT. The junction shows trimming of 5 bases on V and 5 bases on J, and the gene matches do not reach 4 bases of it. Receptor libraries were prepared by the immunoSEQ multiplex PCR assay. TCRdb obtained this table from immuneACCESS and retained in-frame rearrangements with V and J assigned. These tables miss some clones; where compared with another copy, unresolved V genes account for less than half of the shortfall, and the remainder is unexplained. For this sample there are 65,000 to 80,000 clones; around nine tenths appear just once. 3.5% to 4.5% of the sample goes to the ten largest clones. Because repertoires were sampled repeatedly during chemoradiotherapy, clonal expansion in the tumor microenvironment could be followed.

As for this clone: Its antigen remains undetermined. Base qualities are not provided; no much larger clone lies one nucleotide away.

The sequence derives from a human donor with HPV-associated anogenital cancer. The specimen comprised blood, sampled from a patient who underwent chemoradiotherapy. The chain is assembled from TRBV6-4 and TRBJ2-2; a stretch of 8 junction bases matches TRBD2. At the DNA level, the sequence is TGTGCCAGCAGTAGCGGGAGCCTAACCGGGGAGCTGTTTTTT. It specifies CASSSGSLTGELFF.